Listed here is a single T cell receptor (beta chain). Its target antigen remains unknown. Base qualities are missing; no much larger clone stands one base away. The data belong to a study of human thymus T cells (dated by TCRdb to 2018 to 2020). The study in broad terms: The study characterized TCR alpha and beta repertoires from roughly 8 infant thymus samples and a few related peripheral blood samples. The infant donors were about 6 to 244 days old, and the cohort included a handful of males and a couple of females.

The thymus tissue came from surgical resects taken out during corrective cardiac surgery. Donors were immunologically healthy infants undergoing open corrective cardiac surgery for congenital heart defects in Finland. Thymocytes were released mechanically from tissue and stored at -70 °C as pellets of 10-30 million cells. Genomic DNA was extracted from frozen cell pellets with a QIAsymphony instrument. Study-level results and caveats: Both the thymic and the peripheral blood repertoires appeared to show biased V and J gene segment usage. The related research reported highly overlapping thymic TCR repertoires among unrelated individuals. On average, approximately 790,000 unique TCRB clonotypes were obtained from thymus samples, compared with about 84,000 from blood samples.

Using the immunoSEQ multiplex PCR assay, the TCRB and TCRAD loci were amplified from a standardized quantity of quality-controlled genomic DNA. The amplicons covered the V(D)J region and were long enough to include the CDR3 and to identify the V and J genes. The amplicons were sequenced on an Illumina platform via the commercial immunoSEQ service. For the original study's pipeline: Primer bias and sequencing errors were corrected using previously described methods, and TCRAD and TCRB definitions followed the IMGT database. Repertoires were analysed with immunoSEQ Analyzer 3.0 and VDJTools, covering basic statistics, V/J segment usage, diversity estimates, rarefaction and pairwise overlap. To estimate diversity, the Chao1, ChaoE, Efron-Thisted, Shannon and inverse Simpson indices were applied, and diversity was also estimated on datasets down-sampled to the smallest sample. Repertoire overlap was assessed by strict matching of CDR3 nucleotide sequence, V gene and J gene, and clustering was done by Jaccard-based multidimensional scaling. TCRdb obtained this table from immuneACCESS and retained in-frame rearrangements with V and J assigned. These tables miss some clones; where compared with another copy, unresolved V genes account for less than half of the shortfall, and the remainder is unexplained. D and trimming were read from the DNA, whereas the V and J calls and clone size are those reported in that table. For this sample the table gives about 130,000 clones, of which over 85% were detected only once. The ten largest clones add up to around 0.025% of the sample.

V gives up 4 bases and J gives up 3 bases, and the segment between their germline ends measures 10 bases. Via the germline V gene, CDR1 is SGHRS and CDR2 YFSETQ. Including cysteine and phenylalanine, the CDR3 has 14 amino acids. CDR3 DNA only is kept here, 42 bases in frame from base 1. The receptor was derived from a boy younger than two with a congenital heart defect but otherwise immunologically healthy. Rearrangement joined TRBV5-1 to TRBJ2-2; TRBD1 could be the D gene, as 6 bases match. Sample: thymus tissue. The CDR3 amino acid sequence is: CASSVQGDTGELFF. The DNA reads as follows: TGCGCCAGCAGCGTACAGGGAGACACCGGGGAGCTGTTTTTT.